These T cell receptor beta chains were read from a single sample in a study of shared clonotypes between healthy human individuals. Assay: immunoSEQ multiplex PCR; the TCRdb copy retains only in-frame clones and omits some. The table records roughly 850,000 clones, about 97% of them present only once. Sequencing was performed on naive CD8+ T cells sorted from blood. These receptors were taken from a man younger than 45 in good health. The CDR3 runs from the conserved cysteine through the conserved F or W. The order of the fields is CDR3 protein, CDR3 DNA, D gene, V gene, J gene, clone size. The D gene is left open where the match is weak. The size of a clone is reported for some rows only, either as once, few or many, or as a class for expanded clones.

CDR3 protein: CATSRGQGVQPQHF
CDR3 DNA: TGTGCCACCAGCAGGGGACAGGGGGTTCAGCCCCAGCATTTT
D gene: TRBD1
V gene: TRBV15
J gene: TRBJ1-5
clone size: -

CDR3 protein: CASSSGWAGAETQYF
CDR3 DNA: TGTGCCAGCAGCTCCGGGTGGGCGGGAGCGGAGACCCAGTACTTC
D gene: TRBD2
V gene: TRBV9
J gene: TRBJ2-5
clone size: -

CDR3 protein: CASSYSRETGNIQYF
CDR3 DNA: TGTGCCAGCAGTTACTCTCGGGAGACGGGAAACATTCAGTACTTC
D gene: -
V gene: TRBV6-6
J gene: TRBJ2-4
clone size: -

CDR3 protein: CASSSVASGARGEQYF
CDR3 DNA: TGTGCCAGCAGTTCCGTCGCTAGCGGGGCGAGGGGAGAGCAGTACTTC
D gene: TRBD2
V gene: TRBV27
J gene: TRBJ2-7
clone size: -

CDR3 protein: CASSPGSNEQFF
CDR3 DNA: TGTGCCAGCAGCCCAGGGTCCAATGAGCAGTTCTTC
D gene: -
V gene: TRBV7-9
J gene: TRBJ2-1
clone size: once

CDR3 protein: CASGYQETQYF
CDR3 DNA: TGCGCCAGCGGGTACCAAGAGACCCAGTACTTC
D gene: -
V gene: TRBV4-1
J gene: TRBJ2-5
clone size: -

CDR3 protein: CASSPGDIQYF
CDR3 DNA: TGTGCCAGCAGCCCCGGGGACATTCAGTACTTC
D gene: -
V gene: TRBV7-9
J gene: TRBJ2-4
clone size: -

CDR3 protein: CSVEDWDRDGYTF
CDR3 DNA: TGCAGCGTTGAAGATTGGGATAGGGATGGCTACACCTTC
D gene: -
V gene: TRBV29-1
J gene: TRBJ1-2
clone size: -

CDR3 protein: CASSVSGDSYEQYF
CDR3 DNA: TGTGCCAGCAGCGTTAGCGGGGACTCCTACGAGCAGTACTTC
D gene: TRBD2
V gene: TRBV5-5
J gene: TRBJ2-7
clone size: -

CDR3 protein: CASSLAWEVEQYF
CDR3 DNA: TGCGCCAGCAGCTTGGCGTGGGAGGTCGAGCAGTACTTC
D gene: -
V gene: TRBV5-1
J gene: TRBJ2-7
clone size: -

CDR3 protein: CAWSDTGFNEQFF
CDR3 DNA: TGTGCCTGGAGCGATACAGGGTTCAATGAGCAGTTCTTC
D gene: -
V gene: TRBV30
J gene: TRBJ2-1
clone size: -

CDR3 protein: CASSQDLTDANNEQFF
CDR3 DNA: TGCGCCAGCAGCCAAGATCTGACAGACGCGAACAATGAGCAGTTCTTC
D gene: -
V gene: TRBV4-1
J gene: TRBJ2-1
clone size: once

CDR3 protein: CASSLASGQYNEQFF
CDR3 DNA: TGTGCCAGCAGCTTAGCTAGCGGGCAATACAATGAGCAGTTCTTC
D gene: TRBD2
V gene: TRBV11-2
J gene: TRBJ2-1
clone size: -

CDR3 protein: CATNALASYEQYF
CDR3 DNA: TGTGCCACGAATGCACTAGCCAGCTACGAGCAGTACTTC
D gene: -
V gene: TRBV7-9
J gene: TRBJ2-7
clone size: -

CDR3 protein: CSVEDPLEQYF
CDR3 DNA: TGCAGCGTTGAAGACCCCCTCGAGCAGTACTTC
D gene: -
V gene: TRBV29-1
J gene: TRBJ2-7
clone size: -

CDR3 protein: CASRLAGEGNEQFF
CDR3 DNA: TGTGCCAGCAGATTAGCGGGAGAGGGCAATGAGCAGTTCTTC
D gene: TRBD2
V gene: TRBV7-2
J gene: TRBJ2-1
clone size: -

CDR3 protein: CASSATGWTDQETQYF
CDR3 DNA: TGTGCCAGCAGTGCGACCGGATGGACAGATCAAGAGACCCAGTACTTC
D gene: -
V gene: TRBV27
J gene: TRBJ2-5
clone size: -

CDR3 protein: CAGGAALWAVGELFF
CDR3 DNA: TGTGCCGGCGGTGCGGCGCTTTGGGCTGTCGGGGAGCTGTTTTTT
D gene: -
V gene: TRBV6-1
J gene: TRBJ2-2
clone size: -

CDR3 protein: CASHFSGETQYF
CDR3 DNA: TGTGCCAGCCACTTTTCGGGGGAGACCCAGTACTTC
D gene: -
V gene: TRBV11-2
J gene: TRBJ2-5
clone size: -

CDR3 protein: CASSYVGNIEDTEAFF
CDR3 DNA: TGTGCCAGCAGTTACGTGGGGAATATTGAGGACACTGAAGCTTTCTTT
D gene: -
V gene: TRBV6-5
J gene: TRBJ1-1
clone size: -

CDR3 protein: CASSPLGSPNTEAFF
CDR3 DNA: TGTGCCAGCAGCCCTTTAGGGTCCCCGAACACTGAAGCTTTCTTT
D gene: -
V gene: TRBV27
J gene: TRBJ1-1
clone size: -

CDR3 protein: CASSLPTSGSGTDTQYF
CDR3 DNA: TGTGCCAGCAGCTTACCGACTAGCGGGAGTGGTACAGATACGCAGTATTTT
D gene: TRBD2
V gene: TRBV7-2
J gene: TRBJ2-3
clone size: few

CDR3 protein: CASSGGNQPQHF
CDR3 DNA: TGTGCCAGCTCAGGGGGTAATCAGCCCCAGCATTTT
D gene: TRBD1
V gene: TRBV7-9
J gene: TRBJ1-5
clone size: -

CDR3 protein: CSGQGETQYF
CDR3 DNA: TGCAGCGGCCAGGGGGAGACCCAGTACTTC
D gene: -
V gene: TRBV29-1
J gene: TRBJ2-5
clone size: -

CDR3 protein: CASSDGQQETQYF
CDR3 DNA: TGTGCCAGCAGCGATGGACAGCAAGAGACCCAGTACTTC
D gene: -
V gene: TRBV9
J gene: TRBJ2-5
clone size: -

CDR3 protein: CASSLAPTSGTGGYEQYF
CDR3 DNA: TGCGCCAGCAGCTTGGCTCCAACTTCCGGGACAGGGGGCTACGAGCAGTACTTC
D gene: TRBD1
V gene: TRBV5-1
J gene: TRBJ2-7
clone size: once